This T cell receptor beta chain was retrieved from a study of cytomegalovirus exposure and HLA in healthy donors. General study results and limits: Reportedly, TCR beta sequences accurately predicted HLA-A and HLA-B alleles in most subjects. Versus the roughly 690-donor mean, an Asian-associated ancestry cluster reportedly showed fewer N-insertions in a later analysis. A later analysis found common viral pathogens apparently linked to several of the most significant clusters.

This clone showed up just a few times. Its cognate antigen is unknown. PCR used 60 Vbeta primers and 13 Jbeta primers. Assay: immunoSEQ multiplex PCR; the TCRdb copy retains only in-frame clones and omits some. Here the sample spans around 150,000 clones, approximately 79% being singletons. Trimming left V 4 bases short and J 5 bases short, with 18 bases between. The CDR3 is 15 amino acids. Germline lookup yields CDR1 SGHNT and CDR2 YYREEE (reference sequence). What was sequenced was PBMCs. The clonotype was recovered from a man in his forties or fifties in good health and CMV-seropositive. The gene calls are TRBV5-4 and TRBJ1-2; TRBD1 is a possible D gene (6 bases). The CDR3 coding sequence is TGTGCCAGCAGCCCCGCATCCGGGACACCGTATGGCTACACCTTC. It translates to CASSPASGTPYGYTF.